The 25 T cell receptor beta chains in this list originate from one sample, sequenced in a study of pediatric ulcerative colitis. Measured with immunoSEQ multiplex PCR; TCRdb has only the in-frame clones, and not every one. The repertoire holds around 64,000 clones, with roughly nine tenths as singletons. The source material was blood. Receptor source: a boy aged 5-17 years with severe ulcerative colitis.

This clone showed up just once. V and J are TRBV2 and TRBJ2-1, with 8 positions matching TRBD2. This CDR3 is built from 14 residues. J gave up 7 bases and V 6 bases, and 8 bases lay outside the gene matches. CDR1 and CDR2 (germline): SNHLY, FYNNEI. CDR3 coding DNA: TGTGCCAGCAGGGTTAGCGGGAATAGTAATGAGCAGTTCTTC. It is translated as CASRVSGNSNEQFF.

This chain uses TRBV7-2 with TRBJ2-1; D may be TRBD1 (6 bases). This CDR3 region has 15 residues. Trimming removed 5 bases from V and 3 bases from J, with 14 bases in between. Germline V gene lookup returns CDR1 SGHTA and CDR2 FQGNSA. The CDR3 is CASSQGTGVYNEQFF. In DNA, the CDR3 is TGTGCCAGCAGCCAGGGGACCGGCGTCTACAATGAGCAGTTCTTC.

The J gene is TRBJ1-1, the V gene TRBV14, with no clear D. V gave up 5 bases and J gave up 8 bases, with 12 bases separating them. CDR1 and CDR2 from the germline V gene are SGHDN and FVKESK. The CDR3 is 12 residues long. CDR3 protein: CASSETYGEAFF. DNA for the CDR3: TGTGCCAGCAGCGAGACTTACGGGGAAGCTTTCTTT.

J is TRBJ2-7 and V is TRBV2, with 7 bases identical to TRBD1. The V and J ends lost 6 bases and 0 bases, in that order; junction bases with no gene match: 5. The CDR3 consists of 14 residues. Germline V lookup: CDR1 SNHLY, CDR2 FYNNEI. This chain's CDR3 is CASRGQISSYEQYF. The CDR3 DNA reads TGTGCCAGCAGGGGACAGATATCCTCCTACGAGCAGTACTTC.

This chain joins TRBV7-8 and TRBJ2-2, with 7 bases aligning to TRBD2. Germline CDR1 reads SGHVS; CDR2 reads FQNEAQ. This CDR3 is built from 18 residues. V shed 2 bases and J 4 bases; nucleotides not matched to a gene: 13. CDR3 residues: CASSLSAGVTSGTGELFF. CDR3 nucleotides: TGTGCCAGCAGCTTATCTGCGGGAGTTACTTCGGGCACCGGGGAGCTGTTTTTT.

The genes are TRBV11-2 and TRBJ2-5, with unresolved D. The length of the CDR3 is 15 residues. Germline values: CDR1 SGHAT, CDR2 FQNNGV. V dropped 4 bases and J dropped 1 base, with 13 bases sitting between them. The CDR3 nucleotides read TGTGCCAGCAGCTCCCCTGGGGTAATCCAAGAGACCCAGTACTTC. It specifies CASSSPGVIQETQYF.

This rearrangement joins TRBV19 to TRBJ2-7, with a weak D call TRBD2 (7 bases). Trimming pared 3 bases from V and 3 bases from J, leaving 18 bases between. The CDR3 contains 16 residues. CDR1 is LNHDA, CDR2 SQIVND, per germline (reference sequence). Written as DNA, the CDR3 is TGTGCCAGTAGTATGAACGGGGGGCTAGCGGACTACGAGCAGTACTTC. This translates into CASSMNGGLADYEQYF.

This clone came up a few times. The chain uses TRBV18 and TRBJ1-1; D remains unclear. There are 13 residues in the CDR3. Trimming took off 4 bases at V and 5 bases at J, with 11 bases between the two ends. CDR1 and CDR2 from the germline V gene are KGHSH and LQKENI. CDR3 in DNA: TGTGCCAGCTCACATCCTTCGGAGACTGAAGCTTTCTTT. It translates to CASSHPSETEAFF.

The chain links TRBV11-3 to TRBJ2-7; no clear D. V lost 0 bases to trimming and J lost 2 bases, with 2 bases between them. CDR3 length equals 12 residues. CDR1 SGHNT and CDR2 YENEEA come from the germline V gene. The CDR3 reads CASSLEPYEQYF. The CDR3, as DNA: TGTGCCAGCAGCTTAGAACCCTACGAGCAGTACTTC.

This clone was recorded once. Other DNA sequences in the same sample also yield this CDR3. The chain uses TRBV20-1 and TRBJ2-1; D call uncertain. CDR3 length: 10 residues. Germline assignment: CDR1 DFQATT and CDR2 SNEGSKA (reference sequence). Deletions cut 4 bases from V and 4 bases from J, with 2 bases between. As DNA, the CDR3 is TGCAGTGCTACTTACAATGAGCAGTTCTTC. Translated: CSATYNEQFF.

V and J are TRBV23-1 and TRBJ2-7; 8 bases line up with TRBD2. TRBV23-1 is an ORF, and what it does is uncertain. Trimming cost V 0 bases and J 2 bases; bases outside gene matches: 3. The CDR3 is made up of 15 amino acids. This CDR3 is CASSQSEREPYEQYF. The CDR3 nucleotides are TGCGCCAGCAGTCAATCAGAGCGGGAGCCCTACGAGCAGTACTTC.

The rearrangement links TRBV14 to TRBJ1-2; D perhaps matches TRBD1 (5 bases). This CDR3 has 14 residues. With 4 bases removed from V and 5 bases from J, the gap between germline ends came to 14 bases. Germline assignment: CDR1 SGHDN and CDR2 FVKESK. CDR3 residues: CASSPPGDFYGYTF. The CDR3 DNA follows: TGTGCCAGCAGCCCCCCGGGGGATTTTTATGGCTACACCTTC.

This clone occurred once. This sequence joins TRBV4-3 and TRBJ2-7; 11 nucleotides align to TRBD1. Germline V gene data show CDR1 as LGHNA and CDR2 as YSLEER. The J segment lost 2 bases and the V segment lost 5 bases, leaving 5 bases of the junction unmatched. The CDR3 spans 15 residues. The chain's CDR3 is CASSTGTGGTYEQYF. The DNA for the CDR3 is TGCGCCAGCAGCACGGGGACAGGGGGAACCTACGAGCAGTACTTC.

DNA of the CDR3: TGTGCCAGTAGTAGAGACTATGGCTACACCTTC. It yields the protein CASSRDYGYTF. The chain links TRBV19 to TRBJ1-2; D unresolved. The CDR3 has 11 residues. Looked up from germline, CDR1 is LNHDA and CDR2 is SQIVND (reference sequence). V shed 4 bases and J shed 3 bases, with 3 bases lying between them.

The CDR3 DNA sequence: TGTGCCAGCAGCGCCGGACTCCTCAGCAACGAGCAGTACTTC. It specifies CASSAGLLSNEQYF. The chain joins TRBV7-8 to TRBJ2-7; the D gene is possibly TRBD2 (5 bases). CDR1 and CDR2 from the germline V gene are SGHVS and FQNEAQ. Trimming removed 5 bases from V and 5 bases from J, with 16 bases in between. The CDR3 extends over 14 amino acids.

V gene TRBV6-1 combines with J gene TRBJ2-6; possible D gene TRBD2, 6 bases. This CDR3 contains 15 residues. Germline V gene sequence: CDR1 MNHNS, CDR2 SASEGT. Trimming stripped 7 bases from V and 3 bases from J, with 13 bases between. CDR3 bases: TGTGCCAGCACCCTGACGGGGGTTGGGGCCAACGTCCTGACTTTC. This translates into CASTLTGVGANVLTF.

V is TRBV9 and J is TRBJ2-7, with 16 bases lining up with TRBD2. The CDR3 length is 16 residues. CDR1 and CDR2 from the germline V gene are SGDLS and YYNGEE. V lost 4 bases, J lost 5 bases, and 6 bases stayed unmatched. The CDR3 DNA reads TGTGCCAGCAGCCCGGGGACTAGCGGGAGGGGAAACGAGCAGTACTTC. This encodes CASSPGTSGRGNEQYF.

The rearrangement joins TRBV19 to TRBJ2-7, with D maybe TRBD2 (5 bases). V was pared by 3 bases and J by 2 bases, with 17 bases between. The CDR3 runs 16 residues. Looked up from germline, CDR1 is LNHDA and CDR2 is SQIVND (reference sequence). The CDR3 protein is CASSIMTGIVPYEQYF. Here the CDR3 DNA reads TGTGCCAGTAGTATCATGACGGGGATCGTACCCTACGAGCAGTACTTC.

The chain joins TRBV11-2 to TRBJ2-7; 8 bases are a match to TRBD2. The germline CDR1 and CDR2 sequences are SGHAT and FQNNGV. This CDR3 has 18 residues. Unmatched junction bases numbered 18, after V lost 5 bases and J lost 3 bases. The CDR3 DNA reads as TGTGCCAGCAGCCAACCGGAACTAGCGGTAGACATCCGCTACGAGCAGTACTTC. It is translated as CASSQPELAVDIRYEQYF.

The CDR3 bases are TGCGCCAGCAGCCAAGGAGGGACTAGCGCCTACGAGCAGTACTTC. It is translated as CASSQGGTSAYEQYF. V is TRBV4-1 and J is TRBJ2-7, with 10 bases that match TRBD2. The J segment lost 2 bases and the V segment lost 1 base, leaving 2 bases of the junction unmatched. Germline-derived CDR1 and CDR2 are MGHRA and YSYEKL. This CDR3 has 15 amino acids.

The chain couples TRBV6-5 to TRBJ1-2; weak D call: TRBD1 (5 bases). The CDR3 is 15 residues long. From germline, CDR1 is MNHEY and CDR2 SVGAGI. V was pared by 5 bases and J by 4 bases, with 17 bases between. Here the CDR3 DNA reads TGTGCCAGCAGTGCTCGGACACCGGTGGGCTATGGCTACACCTTC. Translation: CASSARTPVGYGYTF.

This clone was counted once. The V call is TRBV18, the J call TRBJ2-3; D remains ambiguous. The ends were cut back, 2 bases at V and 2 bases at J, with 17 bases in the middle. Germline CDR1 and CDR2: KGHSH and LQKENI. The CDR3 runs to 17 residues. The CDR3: CASSPFGLFSATDTQYF. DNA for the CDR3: TGTGCCAGCTCACCATTCGGGCTCTTTAGTGCCACAGATACGCAGTATTTT.

The CDR3 bases are TGTGCCAGCAGTTACCCACTAGCGGCAGCAGATACGCAGTATTTT. This gives the protein CASSYPLAAADTQYF. The chain combines TRBV6-6 with TRBJ2-3, with TRBD2 matching 8 bases. Germline V gives CDR1 MNHNY, CDR2 SVGAGI (reference sequence). V gave up 2 bases and J gave up 4 bases; unmatched junction bases: 5. This CDR3 has 15 residues.

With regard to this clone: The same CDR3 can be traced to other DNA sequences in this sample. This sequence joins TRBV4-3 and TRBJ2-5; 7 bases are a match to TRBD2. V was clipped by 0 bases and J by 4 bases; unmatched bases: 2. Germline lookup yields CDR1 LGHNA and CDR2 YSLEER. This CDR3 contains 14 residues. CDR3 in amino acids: CASSQDSGGETQYF. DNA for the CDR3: TGCGCCAGCAGCCAAGATTCGGGGGGAGAGACCCAGTACTTC.

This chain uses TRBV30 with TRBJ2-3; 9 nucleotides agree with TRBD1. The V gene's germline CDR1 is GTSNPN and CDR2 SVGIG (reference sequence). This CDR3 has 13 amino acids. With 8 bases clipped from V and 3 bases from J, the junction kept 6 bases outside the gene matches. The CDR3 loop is CARTGDNTDTQYF. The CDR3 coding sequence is TGTGCCCGGACAGGGGATAATACAGATACGCAGTATTTT.